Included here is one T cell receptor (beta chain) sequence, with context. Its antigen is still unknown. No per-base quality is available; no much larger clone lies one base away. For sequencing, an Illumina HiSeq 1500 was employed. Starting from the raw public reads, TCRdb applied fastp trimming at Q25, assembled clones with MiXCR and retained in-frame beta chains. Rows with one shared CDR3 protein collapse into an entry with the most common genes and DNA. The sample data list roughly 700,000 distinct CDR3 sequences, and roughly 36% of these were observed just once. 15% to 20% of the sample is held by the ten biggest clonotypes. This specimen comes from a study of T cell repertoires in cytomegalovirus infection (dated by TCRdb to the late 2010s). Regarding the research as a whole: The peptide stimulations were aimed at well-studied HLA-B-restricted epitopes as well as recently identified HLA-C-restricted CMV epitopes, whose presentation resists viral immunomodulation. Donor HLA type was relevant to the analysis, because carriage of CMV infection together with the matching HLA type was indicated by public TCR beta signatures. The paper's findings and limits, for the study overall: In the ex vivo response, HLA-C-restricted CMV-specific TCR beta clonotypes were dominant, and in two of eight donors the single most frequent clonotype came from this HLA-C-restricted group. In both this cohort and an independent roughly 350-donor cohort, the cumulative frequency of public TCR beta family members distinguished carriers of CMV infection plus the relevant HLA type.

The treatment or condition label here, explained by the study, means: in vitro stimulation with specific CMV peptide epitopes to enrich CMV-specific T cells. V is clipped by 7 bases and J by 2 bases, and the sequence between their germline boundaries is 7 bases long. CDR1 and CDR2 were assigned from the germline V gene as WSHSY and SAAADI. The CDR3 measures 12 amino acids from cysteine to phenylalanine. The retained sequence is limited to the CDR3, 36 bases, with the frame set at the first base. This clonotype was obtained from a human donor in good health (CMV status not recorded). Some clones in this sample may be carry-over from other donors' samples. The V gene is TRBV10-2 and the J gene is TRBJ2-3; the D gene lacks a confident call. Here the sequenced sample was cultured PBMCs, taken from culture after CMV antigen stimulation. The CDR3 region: CASKDHTDTQYF. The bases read TGCGCCAGCAAGGACCACACAGATACGCAGTATTTT.